The source of this T cell receptor beta chain is a study of blood T cell repertoires in COVID-19. Germline-derived CDR1 and CDR2 are KGHDR and SFDVKD. The V end lost 5 bases, the J end lost 0 bases, and 9 bases lay between the germline ends. The CDR3 contains 15 residues. Profiled with immunoSEQ multiplex PCR; TCRdb holds only in-frame clones, not every one. The repertoire has about 190,000 clones, under 90% of them found once; the top ten carry around an eighth. The TCR originated in a man aged 25 to 45 with active or convalescent COVID-19. The V and J genes are TRBV24-1 and TRBJ2-2, with unresolved D. The sample taken for sequencing was peripheral blood. The CDR3 is CATSGVNANTGELFF. Here the CDR3 DNA reads TGTGCCACCAGTGGCGTAAACGCGAACACCGGGGAGCTGTTTTTT.